The 8 T cell receptor beta chains in this list originate from one sample, sequenced in a study of T cell clonotyping in hematopoietic cell transplantation. Repertoires were generated with immunoSEQ multiplex PCR, while TCRdb's copy carries only in-frame clones and drops some. The sample has over 6,000 clones; just under 90% are singletons. The source material was peripheral blood mononuclear cells, sampled 100 days after allogeneic stem cell transplant. These receptors were collected from a female patient in her thirties or forties who had an allogeneic stem cell transplant from a related donor, so the T cells may come from the graft donor. Some clones in this sample may be carry-over from other donors' samples.

The rearrangement joins TRBV9 to TRBJ2-3, with 10 bases that match TRBD2. V shed 3 bases, J shed 5 bases, and the junction held 9 bases outside the gene matches. Germline CDR1 is SGDLS and CDR2 is YYNGEE. CDR3 length: 16 amino acids. The CDR3 coding sequence is TGTGCCAGCAGCGGGCAAGCGGGAGGGCGTGAAGATACGCAGTATTTT. It codes for CASSGQAGGREDTQYF.

This clone was seen more than once but under ten times. The rearrangement links TRBV9 to TRBJ2-7, with D possibly matching TRBD1 (6 bases). The V gene's germline CDR1 is SGDLS and CDR2 YYNGEE. This CDR3 is built from 13 residues. Trimming cost V 0 bases and J 8 bases, with 12 bases left between them. CDR3: CASSVEDGGQQYF. The CDR3 bases are TGTGCCAGCAGCGTAGAGGATGGGGGCCAGCAGTACTTC.

The gene calls are TRBV7-2 and TRBJ2-3, with 12 bases fitting TRBD2. The CDR3 is 13 residues long. CDR1 and CDR2 (germline): SGHTA, FQGNSA. The V and J ends lost 3 bases and 14 bases, in that order; junction bases with no gene match: 6. CDR3 sequence reads: CASSFKTSGSPYF. CDR3 in DNA: TGTGCCAGCAGCTTCAAGACTAGCGGGAGTCCGTATTTT.

V usage is TRBV2 and J usage is TRBJ2-3, with TRBD1 matching over 7 bases. Per the germline V gene, CDR1 is SNHLY and CDR2 is FYNNEI. CDR3 size: 12 residues. The V segment lost 5 bases and the J segment 4 bases; nucleotides outside the gene matches: 0. The CDR3 bases are TGTGCCAGCAGTACAGGGGCAGATACGCAGTATTTT. Encoded protein: CASSTGADTQYF.

In its sample, this clone ranks as large. The chain recombines TRBV15 with TRBJ2-5; 8 positions match TRBD2. The germline V gene encodes CDR1 LNHNV and CDR2 YYDKDF (reference sequence). The junction had 5 bases not matched to a gene; V was cut back by 0 bases and J by 5 bases. CDR3 length: 15 residues. This CDR3 reads CATSRDRGLGETQYF. CDR3 coding DNA: TGTGCCACCAGCAGAGATAGGGGACTAGGGGAGACCCAGTACTTC.

This clone was seen just once. V and J are TRBV28 and TRBJ2-1, with TRBD2 matching over 13 bases. Unmatched junction bases numbered 7, after V lost 6 bases and J lost 8 bases. Germline loops: CDR1 MDHEN, CDR2 SYDVKM. CDR3 length: 15 residues. The CDR3 sequence is CASRSGLAGADEQFF. CDR3 DNA: TGTGCCAGCAGGTCCGGACTAGCGGGAGCGGATGAGCAGTTCTTC. The variable domain in full, completed from reference TRBV28 and TRBJ2-1, reads DVKVTQSSRYLVKRTGEKVFLECVQDMDHENMFWYRQDPGLGLRLIYFSYDVKMKEKGDIPEGYSVSREKKERFSLILESASTNQTSMYLCASRSGLAGADEQFFGPGTRLTVL.

The chain carries TRBV25-1 and TRBJ2-5; 8 bases align to TRBD1. V trimming: 3 bases; J trimming: 1 base; junction bases outside the gene matches: 7. Germline lookup yields CDR1 MGHDK and CDR2 SYGVNS. The CDR3 has 16 amino acids. The CDR3 loop is CASSDGTGGVQETQYF. In nucleotides, the CDR3 is TGTGCCAGCAGTGACGGGACAGGAGGAGTCCAAGAGACCCAGTACTTC.

This clone was detected once. The chain uses TRBV27 and TRBJ1-1; weak D call: TRBD1 (5 bases). Germline V gene data show CDR1 as MNHEY and CDR2 as SMNVEV (reference sequence). V was shortened by 4 bases and J by 4 bases, with 10 bases between the two germline ends. The CDR3 runs to 13 residues. CDR3 nucleotides: TGTGCCAGCAGTTCTACAGGTCGCACTGAAGCTTTCTTT. Its translation: CASSSTGRTEAFF.